This TCR beta chain was obtained from a study of CD8 T cells in ankylosing spondylitis. Study-level findings and limits: Past studies reported some motif variants in reactive arthritis synovial fluid and blood. Disease-associated clones were reportedly significantly overrepresented in matched ankylosing spondylitis synovial fluid. As for the disease-linked clones, they showed a CD8+ phenotype and occurred at relatively low frequencies in peripheral blood. It appeared that ankylosing spondylitis blood was characterized by a TCR beta motif of roughly 8 highly homologous variants.

This clonotype has ten or more counts. The antigen remains unidentified. The length of the CDR3 is 16 residues. V was pared by 0 bases and J by 4 bases, with 15 bases between. The germline CDR1 and CDR2 sequences are SGHRS and YFSETQ. MiXCR was run by TCRdb on the 5' RACE reads, yielding one entry per CDR3 protein. In the table there are around 330,000 distinct CDR3 sequences, around 10% of which are singletons. Sequenced sample: blood, either unsorted or a sorted T cell fraction (not recorded which). V and J are TRBV5-1 and TRBJ2-3; TRBD1 might be the D (6 bases). The TCR originated in a female donor with ankylosing spondylitis or in good health (not recorded which). DNA for the CDR3: TGCGCCAGCAGCTTGGTCCAGGGGATCGTGCCAGATACGCAGTATTTT. Translated, it gives CASSLVQGIVPDTQYF.